This T cell receptor (beta chain) came from a study of low-dose radiotherapy and immunotherapy resistance in tumors. Whole-study context: Given every two weeks, intravenous cyclophosphamide 200 mg/m2 preceded radiation and immunotherapy by one day. Patients took oral aspirin 300 mg daily for four cycles from cycle 1 day 1.

This clonotype was counted many times. With TRAV- and TRBV-specific primers, first-strand cDNA was made, covering the alpha and beta chains. TCRs were amplified for approximately 21 PCR cycles with a constant-region primer and V-primer adapter. mRNA, once isolated, was amplified by in vitro transcription. MiXCR, applied by TCRdb to the reads, yields one record per CDR3 protein. The repertoire holds 65,000 to 95,000 distinct CDR3 sequences, with approximately 17% as singletons. The time point is: before trial treatment. The therapy administered to donors comprised nivolumab, ipilimumab, aspirin, low-dose cyclophosphamide and low-dose radiotherapy. CDR3 length: 15 residues. V was clipped by 9 bases and J by 2 bases; unmatched bases: 9. Germline V CDR1 and CDR2: MDHEN, SYDVKM.

The chain combines TRBV28 with TRBJ1-1, with 10 positions matching TRBD1. This TCR came from a male donor with prostate cancer. Here the sequenced sample was PBMCs, taken before treatment. The CDR3 is CASWTGGDDNTEAFF. In DNA form, the CDR3 reads TGTGCCAGTTGGACAGGGGGGGACGATAACACTGAAGCTTTCTTT.